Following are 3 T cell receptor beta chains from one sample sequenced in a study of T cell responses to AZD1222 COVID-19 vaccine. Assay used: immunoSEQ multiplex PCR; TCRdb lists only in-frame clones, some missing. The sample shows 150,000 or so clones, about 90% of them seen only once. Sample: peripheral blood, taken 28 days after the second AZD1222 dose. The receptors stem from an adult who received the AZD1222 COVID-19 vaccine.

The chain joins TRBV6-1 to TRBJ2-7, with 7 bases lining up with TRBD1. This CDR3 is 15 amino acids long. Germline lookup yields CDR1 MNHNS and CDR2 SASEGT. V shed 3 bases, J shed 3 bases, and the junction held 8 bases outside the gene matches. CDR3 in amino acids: CASSDLRDSFYEQYF. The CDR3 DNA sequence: TGTGCCAGCAGTGACCTTCGGGACAGCTTCTACGAGCAGTACTTC.

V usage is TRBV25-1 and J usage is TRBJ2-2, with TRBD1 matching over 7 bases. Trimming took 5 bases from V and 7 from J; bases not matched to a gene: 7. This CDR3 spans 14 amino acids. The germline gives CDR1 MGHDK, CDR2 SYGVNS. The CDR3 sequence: CASSPPTGVGELFF. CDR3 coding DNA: TGTGCCAGCAGTCCGCCTACAGGGGTCGGGGAGCTGTTTTTT.

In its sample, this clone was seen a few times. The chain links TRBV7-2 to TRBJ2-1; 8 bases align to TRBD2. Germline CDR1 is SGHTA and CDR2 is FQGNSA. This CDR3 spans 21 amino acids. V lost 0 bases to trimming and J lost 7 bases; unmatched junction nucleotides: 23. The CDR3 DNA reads TGTGCCAGCAGCTTAGCCGGGGGTCTAGCGGGTCAAGGGAGGGAAGAAAATGAGCAGTTCTTC. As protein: CASSLAGGLAGQGREENEQFF.